This TCR beta chain was documented in a study of T cell changes during pregnancy in multiple sclerosis. Generated by immunoSEQ multiplex PCR, the TCRdb table keeps only in-frame clones and is missing some. In the table there are 30,000 to 35,000 clones, around 90% of which are singletons. The source was CD8+ T cells from peripheral blood mononuclear cells, collected in the third trimester of pregnancy. The clonotype comes from a female donor with multiple sclerosis, enrolled in a pregnancy study.

In nucleotides, the CDR3 is TGTGCCAGCAGCGTAGGCCAGGTCTCTGGAAACACCATATATTTT. This gives the protein CASSVGQVSGNTIYF. The chain joins TRBV9 to TRBJ1-3; D gene unclear. CDR3 size: 15 residues. Germline V gene lookup returns CDR1 SGDLS and CDR2 YYNGEE. V was pared by 0 bases and J by 0 bases, with 7 bases between. Combining the CDR3 with reference TRBV9 and TRBJ1-3 gives the whole variable domain DSGVTQTPKHLITATGQRVTLRCSPRSGDLSVYWYQQSLDQGLQFLIQYYNGEERAKGNILERFSAQQFPDLHSELNLSSLELGDSALYFCASSVGQVSGNTIYFGEGSWLTVV.